These 9 T cell receptor beta chains were sequenced from one sample in a study of neurological immune-mediated disorders. MiXCR, applied by TCRdb to the 5' RACE reads, yields one record per CDR3 protein. The sample lists around 13,000 distinct CDR3 sequences, 8.5% to 12% seen once, with about 25% in the top ten. Sequenced material: PBMCs. These receptors all come from a woman aged 35 to 49 in good health.

This clonotype was recorded many times. The J gene is TRBJ2-7, the V gene TRBV11-2; tentatively, D is TRBD2 (6 bases). Per the germline V gene, CDR1 is SGHAT and CDR2 is FQNNGV. V was trimmed by 0 bases and J by 0 bases, leaving 9 bases between them. This CDR3 contains 15 residues. The CDR3 region has the DNA TGTGCCAGCAGCTTAGAAAGCGGGTTCTCCTACGAGCAGTACTTC. Its translation is CASSLESGFSYEQYF.

This clonotype was seen at least ten times. The chain couples TRBV5-1 to TRBJ2-2; no clear D. CDR1 SGHRS and CDR2 YFSETQ come from the germline V gene. The V end was cut by 0 bases, the J end by 4 bases, with 4 bases between. The CDR3 covers 13 residues. The CDR3 here is CASSLEGTGELFF. The CDR3 nucleotides are TGCGCCAGCAGCTTGGAGGGCACCGGGGAGCTGTTTTTT.

This clonotype was counted at least ten times. The chain links TRBV5-6 to TRBJ2-5; a possible D gene is TRBD1 (6 bases). The germline V and J ends were trimmed by 4 bases and 3 bases, with 10 bases remaining between them. The length of the CDR3 is 13 residues. Looked up from germline, CDR1 is SGHDT and CDR2 is YYEEEE. CDR3 protein: CASSPDSEETQYF. The CDR3 region has the DNA TGTGCCAGCAGCCCGGACAGCGAAGAGACCCAGTACTTC.

In this sample, this clonotype turned up many times. This chain connects TRBV7-3 to TRBJ1-1; unclear D gene. Germline loops: CDR1 SGHTA, CDR2 FQGTGA. The CDR3 loop spans 16 amino acids. Trimming shortened V by 4 bases and J by 4 bases, and 19 bases separated the two germline ends. The CDR3 reads CASSSGGPTPGTEAFF. The CDR3 region has the DNA TGTGCCAGCAGCTCTGGAGGGCCCACCCCGGGCACTGAAGCTTTCTTT.

This clonotype is labeled as medium-sized. The chain carries TRBV12-3 or TRBV12-4 and TRBJ2-5; D gene unclear. V was cut by 4 bases and J by 5 bases, with 8 bases left in between. This CDR3 region has 12 residues. The CDR3 loop is CASSSSFETQYF. For the CDR3, the DNA is TGTGCCAGCAGTTCCAGTTTTGAGACCCAGTACTTC.

By sample share, this clonotype is medium-sized. V and J are TRBV20-1 and TRBJ2-7, with a weak D call TRBD2 (7 bases). V was trimmed by 3 bases and J by 4 bases, leaving 13 bases between them. The V gene's germline CDR1 is DFQATT and CDR2 SNEGSKA (reference sequence). The CDR3 covers 13 residues. The CDR3 sequence: CSASSGGAYEQYF. The CDR3 DNA reads TGCAGTGCTAGTAGTGGGGGGGCTTACGAGCAGTACTTC.

This clonotype was counted at least ten times. The rearrangement links TRBV28 to TRBJ2-2; D not resolved. V was pared by 5 bases and J by 10 bases, with 20 bases between. CDR1 and CDR2 (germline): MDHEN, SYDVKM. This CDR3 region has 15 residues. The CDR3 loop is CASSPTGHHEEELFF. For the CDR3, the DNA is TGTGCCAGCAGTCCGACGGGCCATCATGAGGAGGAGCTGTTTTTT.

This clonotype occurred many times. V and J are TRBV6-1 and TRBJ2-7; D might be TRBD2 (6 bases). This CDR3 has 12 amino acids. V lost 1 base and J 9 bases, leaving 10 bases between the germline ends. The germline V gene has CDR1 MNHNS and CDR2 SASEGT. CDR3: CASSEGGDRQYF. The CDR3, as DNA: TGTGCCAGCAGTGAAGGCGGGGACCGGCAGTACTTC.

This clonotype was counted at least ten times. The chain carries TRBV24-1 and TRBJ2-1; weak D call: TRBD1 (6 bases). The CDR3 is 14 residues long. CDR1 and CDR2 (germline): KGHDR, SFDVKD. The germline V and J ends were trimmed by 4 bases and 7 bases, with 13 bases remaining between them. The CDR3 region has the DNA TGTGCCACCAGTGACCCTCCAGGGGAAAATGAGCAGTTCTTC. Translating it yields CATSDPPGENEQFF.